The next 29 T cell receptor beta chains were all read from a single sample in a study of read filtering for tumor transcriptome and immune sequencing. Molecular barcoded adaptors covering alpha/delta and beta/gamma chains were used on roughly 370 ng RNA. TCRdb called the reads again in MiXCR, with one record for every CDR3 protein. The table has about 62,000 distinct CDR3 sequences, approximately 18% seen once. Material for sequencing was a population of CD138-negative cells sorted from bone marrow. The receptor set was obtained from a donor at least 40 years old with multiple myeloma.

A remark on this clonotype: A far larger clone differs by one base, so this is likely a read error. This likely comes from a read error, as the CDR3 has no conserved phenylalanine or tryptophan at its end. Because the CDR3's place on the DNA is in doubt, the DNA is left out and the CDR3 is given as listed by TCRdb. This chain uses TRBV3-2 with TRBJ1-1; TRBD1 is the table's D call, not checked against the DNA. TRBV3-2 is marked as a pseudogene. The CDR3 numbers 13 amino acids, ends counted. This CDR3 is CASSPGTDTEAFL.

This clonotype was observed many times. The V gene is TRBV30, the J gene TRBJ2-1; 14 bases are shared with TRBD2. V lost 3 bases, J lost 6 bases, and 1 base stayed unmatched. This CDR3 spans 14 amino acids. Germline V gene data show CDR1 as GTSNPN and CDR2 as SVGIG (reference sequence). The CDR3 loop is CAWRGLAGVNEQFF. The CDR3 DNA follows: TGTGCCTGGAGGGGACTAGCGGGAGTCAATGAGCAGTTCTTC. The full variable domain, rest sourced from reference TRBV30 and TRBJ2-1, is SQTIHQWPATLVQPVGSPLSLECTVEGTSNPNLYWYRQAAGRGLQLLFYSVGIGQISSEVPQNLSASRPQDRQFILSSKKLLLSDSGFYLCAWRGLAGVNEQFFGPGTRLTVL.

At least ten counts were recorded for this clonotype. The J gene is TRBJ2-5, the V gene TRBV5-1; D gene ambiguous. Per the germline V gene, CDR1 is SGHRS and CDR2 is YFSETQ. This CDR3 has 15 residues. The V end lost 4 bases, the J end lost 7 bases, and 20 bases lay between the germline ends. The DNA of the CDR3 is TGCGCCAGCAGCCCCGGATATGGTACGGACGGGACCCAGTACTTC. Residues: CASSPGYGTDGTQYF.

Remarks on this clonotype: Since a far larger clone is one base different, this is likely a read error. V and J are TRBV18 and TRBJ1-1, with TRBD1 as a possible D gene (6 bases). Germline values: CDR1 KGHSH, CDR2 LQKENI. The CDR3 runs to 15 residues. This CDR3 reads CASSPAGTPNSPFHF. Written as DNA, the CDR3 is TGTGCCAGCTCACCCGCCGGGACACCCAATTCACCCTTCCACTTT.

Many counts were recorded for this clonotype. V is TRBV4-1 and J is TRBJ1-1; 9 bases match TRBD1. V was clipped by 5 bases and J by 5 bases; unmatched bases: 12. Per germline, CDR1 MGHRA and CDR2 YSYEKL. This CDR3 contains 16 residues. In DNA form, the CDR3 reads TGCGCCAGCAGCTCGGGGACAGGGTTTGCGCTAACTGAAGCTTTCTTT. Its protein product is CASSSGTGFALTEAFF.

The table lists this clonotype with many counts. The rearrangement uses TRBV4-2 and TRBJ1-1; 7 bases agree with TRBD1. V was pared by 0 bases and J by 1 base, with 2 bases of the junction left unmatched. This CDR3 is 15 amino acids long. From germline, CDR1 is LGHNA and CDR2 YNFKEQ. The chain's CDR3 is CASSQEGGGNTEAFF. In DNA, the CDR3 is TGTGCCAGCAGCCAAGAAGGGGGCGGGAACACTGAAGCTTTCTTT.

This clonotype has at least ten counts. The V gene is TRBV28, the J gene TRBJ2-4; D possibly corresponds to TRBD2 (6 bases). The V gene lost 6 bases and the J gene lost 8 bases, with 14 bases spanning the gap. The CDR3 contains 13 residues. The germline V gene encodes CDR1 MDHEN and CDR2 SYDVKM. The CDR3 here is CASRRGLGHIQYF. CDR3 coding DNA: TGTGCCAGCAGGCGGGGCCTGGGTCACATTCAGTACTTC.

This clonotype was seen at least ten times. The chain is built from TRBV10-3 and TRBJ1-1; perhaps TRBD1 as D (5 bases). CDR1 and CDR2 from the germline V gene are ENHRY and SYGVKD. This CDR3 has 14 residues. Trimming took off 6 bases at V and 3 bases at J, with 14 bases between the two ends. Written as DNA, the CDR3 is TGTGCCATCAGCGGGACCGGTCAGGACACTGAAGCTTTCTTT. Amino acid sequence: CAISGTGQDTEAFF.

There are many counts of this clonotype. The J gene is TRBJ2-7, the V gene TRBV7-9; tentatively, D is TRBD1 (5 bases). The length of the CDR3 is 12 residues. V lost 4 bases and J 7 bases, leaving 11 bases between the germline ends. Germline V lookup: CDR1 SEHNR, CDR2 FQNEAQ (reference sequence). The CDR3 DNA sequence: TGTGCCAGCAGCTCGCAGGGCGGTGAGCAGTACTTC. This encodes CASSSQGGEQYF. Using reference TRBV7-9 and TRBJ2-7 for the parts outside the CDR3, the full variable domain is DTGVSQNPRHKITKRGQNVTFRCDPISEHNRLYWYRQTLGQGPEFLTYFQNEAQLEKSRLLSDRFSAERPKGSFSTLEIQRTEQGDSAMYLCASSSQGGEQYFGPGTRLTVT.

This clonotype came up many times. The chain carries TRBV6-4 and TRBJ1-1, with D uncertain. Germline lookup yields CDR1 MRHNA and CDR2 SNTAGT. Trimming cost V 6 bases and J 1 base, with 12 bases left between them. The CDR3 sequence is 14 residues long. As DNA, the CDR3 is TGTGCCAGCAGAGTTGCCGGTGGGAACACTGAAGCTTTCTTT. Translating it yields CASRVAGGNTEAFF.

The table lists this clonotype with many counts. This chain joins TRBV18 and TRBJ2-1; 9 bases match TRBD2. This CDR3 contains 15 residues. Germline CDR1 KGHSH, CDR2 LQKENI. V dropped 3 bases and J dropped 3; count of bases not matched to a gene: 3. The CDR3 DNA reads as TGTGCCAGCTCACCTTCTAGCGGGAACTACAATGAGCAGTTCTTC. Its protein is CASSPSSGNYNEQFF.

This clonotype was recorded at least ten times. The chain is built from TRBV5-1 and TRBJ2-4; the D call may be TRBD1 or TRBD2 (5 bases each). The CDR3 covers 15 residues. The V end was cut by 0 bases, the J end by 4 bases, with 11 bases between. Germline CDR1 reads SGHRS; CDR2 reads YFSETQ. The CDR3 spells CASSLGQGPKNIQYF. CDR3 coding DNA: TGCGCCAGCAGCTTGGGGCAGGGACCAAAAAACATTCAGTACTTC.

This sequence joins TRBV4-1 and TRBJ2-2; TRBD2 matches 8 bases. Trimming took 0 bases from V and 0 from J; bases not matched to a gene: 3. From germline, CDR1 is MGHRA and CDR2 YSYEKL. The CDR3 extends over 17 amino acids. CDR3 in DNA: TGCGCCAGCAGCCAAGATCCAGCGGGAGCGAACACCGGGGAGCTGTTTTTT. Translating gives CASSQDPAGANTGELFF.

This clonotype has ten or more counts. This chain joins TRBV28 and TRBJ1-6; D not resolved. Trimming removed 2 bases at V and 9 bases at J, with 14 bases between. Germline V gives CDR1 MDHEN, CDR2 SYDVKM. There are 15 residues in the CDR3. CDR3 nucleotide sequence: TGTGCCAGCAGTTTACCAGGTCCGAAGGCTTCACCCCTCCACTTT. This codes for CASSLPGPKASPLHF.

About this clonotype itself: A read error is possible here, since a much larger clone lies one base away. The V call is TRBV19, the J call TRBJ2-3, with D possibly matching TRBD2 (6 bases). Germline V gene lookup returns CDR1 LNHDA and CDR2 SQIVND (reference sequence). The CDR3 totals 15 residues. The CDR3 DNA reads as TGTGCCAGTAGTATAACCGCGCGGGGCACAGATATGCAGTATTTT. Its protein product is CASSITARGTDMQYF.

Concerning this clonotype itself: The junction and the germline gene differ at one end; a read error may be behind it. The chain joins TRBV5-1 to TRBJ1-4; unclear D gene. Looked up from germline, CDR1 is SGHRS and CDR2 is YFSETQ. The CDR3 consists of 13 residues. The CDR3 sequence is CASRPATNEKLYF. CDR3 nucleotide sequence: TGCGCCAGCAGGCCAGCAACTAATGAAAAACTGTATTTT.

There are many counts of this clonotype. The chain joins TRBV7-8 to TRBJ2-1, with 13 positions matching TRBD2. The CDR3 loop spans 15 amino acids. V lost 5 bases to trimming and J lost 12 bases; unmatched junction nucleotides: 10. Germline V lookup: CDR1 SGHVS, CDR2 FQNEAQ. DNA for the CDR3: TGTGCCAGCAGCACTAGCGGGGGGGCGTATTTCGGGCAGTTCTTC. Encoded protein: CASSTSGGAYFGQFF.

This clonotype was counted ten times or more. This sequence joins TRBV20-1 and TRBJ2-2, with D hard to call. Trimming stripped 0 bases from V and 6 bases from J, with 8 bases between. This CDR3 comprises 13 residues. Germline loops: CDR1 DFQATT, CDR2 SNEGSKA (reference sequence). The CDR3 DNA follows: TGCAGTGCTAGAGATTCAGCGCCCGGGGAGCTGTTTTTT. It translates to CSARDSAPGELFF.

This clonotype occurred many times. This sequence joins TRBV2 and TRBJ2-3; no firm D call. V lost 6 bases and J 2 bases, leaving 9 bases between the germline ends. The CDR3 is 13 residues long. Per germline, CDR1 SNHLY and CDR2 FYNNEI. The CDR3 loop is CASSDIITDTQYF. The CDR3 DNA sequence: TGTGCCAGCAGCGATATCATCACAGATACGCAGTATTTT.

A remark on this clonotype: A much more abundant neighbour one base away suggests this may be a read error. The chain links TRBV20-1 to TRBJ2-5; maybe TRBD2 (6 bases). The CDR3 extends over 13 amino acids. The germline gives CDR1 DFQATT, CDR2 SNEGSKA (reference sequence). V lost 5 bases, J lost 2 bases, and 12 bases lay in between. CDR3 in DNA: TGCAGTGCTCCTTGGCGGGGTCAAGAGACCCAGTACTTC. It is translated as CSAPWRGQETQYF.

This clonotype showed up many times. The J gene is TRBJ2-5, the V gene TRBV20-1; TRBD2 is a possible D gene (5 bases). Germline V gene data show CDR1 as DFQATT and CDR2 as SNEGSKA (reference sequence). CDR3 size: 16 residues. Trimming pared 2 bases from V and 2 bases from J, leaving 18 bases between. DNA of the CDR3: TGCAGTGCTAGACGCGGTGGTGGCGGGTATCAAGAGACCCAGTACTTC. The encoded protein is CSARRGGGGYQETQYF.

With respect to this clonotype: Since a far larger clone is one base different, this is likely a read error. The chain recombines TRBV7-6 with TRBJ1-4; 7 bases map to TRBD1. Germline assignment: CDR1 SGHVS and CDR2 FNYEAQ. Losses at the gene ends were 5 bases for V and 8 bases for J; bases not matched to a gene: 8. The CDR3 is made up of 14 amino acids. CDR3 sequence reads: CASSPDRESEKLFF. The CDR3 DNA reads TGTGCCAGCAGCCCCGACAGGGAGTCAGAAAAACTGTTTTTT.

Concerning this clonotype: The final CDR3 position lacks the conserved phenylalanine or tryptophan, pointing to a likely read error. The limits of the CDR3 on the DNA are not certain, so only TCRdb's listed CDR3 is given. The genes are TRBV5-8 and TRBJ2-1; TRBD1, the table's D call, was not compared with the DNA. Counting both end residues, the CDR3 totals 12 amino acids. Germline V gives CDR1 SGHTS, CDR2 YDEGEE. This CDR3 reads CASSLTGDEQLL.

This clonotype was found many times. The chain couples TRBV10-3 to TRBJ1-5; 8 bases line up with TRBD1. The V gene's germline CDR1 is ENHRY and CDR2 SYGVKD. V was pared by 10 bases and J by 3 bases, with 11 bases of the junction left unmatched. This CDR3 region has 15 residues. The CDR3 reads CATGTGMYINQPQHF. The DNA for the CDR3 is TGTGCCACAGGGACAGGAATGTATATCAATCAGCCCCAGCATTTT.

This clonotype was observed a few times. The junction departs from the called germline gene at one end, perhaps through a read error. The chain is built from TRBV4-1 and TRBJ2-1; D remains ambiguous. From germline, CDR1 is MGHRA and CDR2 YSYEKL. The CDR3 is made up of 15 amino acids. The CDR3 DNA sequence: TGCGCCAGCAGCCAGATGAGCGTTACGTACAATGGGCAGTTCTTC. Translated: CASSQMSVTYNGQFF.

With regard to this clonotype: Since a much larger clone is just one base distant, this may be a read error. This chain links TRBV7-2 with TRBJ1-1; D remains ambiguous. CDR3 length: 14 residues. The V gene's germline CDR1 is SGHTA and CDR2 FQGNSA. In DNA, the CDR3 is TGTGCCAGCAGCTTATCCAGCGCCAACACTGAAGCTATCTTT. Protein product: CASSLSSANTEAIF.

Notes on this clonotype: A much larger clone sits a single nucleotide away, making a read error possible. J is TRBJ2-1 and V is TRBV2, with D unresolved. CDR3 size: 13 residues. The V gene's germline CDR1 is SNHLY and CDR2 FYNNEI. CDR3: CASTQPSYNEQSF. As DNA, the CDR3 is TGTGCCAGCACCCAGCCTTCCTACAATGAGCAGTCCTTC.

This clonotype was seen at least ten times. The V and J genes are TRBV7-8 and TRBJ2-3, with TRBD2 matching over 9 bases. This CDR3 has 18 amino acids. The V and J ends lost 7 bases and 3 bases, in that order; junction bases with no gene match: 17. The V gene's germline CDR1 is SGHVS and CDR2 FQNEAQ. CDR3 nucleotide sequence: TGTGCCAGCACCTTTTTTGCGGGAGGGACAGAAATGACAGATACGCAGTATTTT. Encoded protein: CASTFFAGGTEMTDTQYF.

In its sample, this clonotype was seen many times. The rearrangement joins TRBV5-5 to TRBJ1-5; D not resolved. CDR1 and CDR2 (germline): SGHKS, YYEKEE (reference sequence). V was pared by 1 base and J by 7 bases, with 9 bases between. This CDR3 has 13 residues. CDR3 sequence reads: CASSLSVGQPQHF. CDR3 coding DNA: TGTGCCAGCAGCTTGTCAGTGGGACAGCCCCAGCATTTT.